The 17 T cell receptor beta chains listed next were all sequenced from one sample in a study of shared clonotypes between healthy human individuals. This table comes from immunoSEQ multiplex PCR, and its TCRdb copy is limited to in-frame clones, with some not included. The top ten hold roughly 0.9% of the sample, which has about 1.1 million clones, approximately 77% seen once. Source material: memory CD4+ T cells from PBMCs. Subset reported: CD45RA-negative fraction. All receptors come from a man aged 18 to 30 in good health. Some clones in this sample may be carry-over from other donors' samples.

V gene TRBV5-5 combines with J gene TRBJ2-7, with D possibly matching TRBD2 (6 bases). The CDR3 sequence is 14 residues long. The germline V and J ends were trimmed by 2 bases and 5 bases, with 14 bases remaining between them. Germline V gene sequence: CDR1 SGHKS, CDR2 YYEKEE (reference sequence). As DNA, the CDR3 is TGTGCCAGCAGCTTAGCGGGCCATTTGAACGAGCAGTACTTC. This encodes CASSLAGHLNEQYF.

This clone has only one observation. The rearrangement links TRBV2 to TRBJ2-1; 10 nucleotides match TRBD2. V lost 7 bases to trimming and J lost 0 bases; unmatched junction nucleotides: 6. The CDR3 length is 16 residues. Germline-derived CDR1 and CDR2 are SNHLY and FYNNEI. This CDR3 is CASTKLAGSSYNEQFF. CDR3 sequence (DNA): TGTGCCAGCACTAAACTAGCGGGGAGCTCCTACAATGAGCAGTTCTTC. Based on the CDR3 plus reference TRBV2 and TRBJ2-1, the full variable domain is EPEVTQTPSHQVTQMGQEVILRCVPISNHLYFYWYRQILGQKVEFLVSFYNNEISEKSEIFDDQFSVERPDGSNFTLKIRSTKLEDSAMYFCASTKLAGSSYNEQFFGPGTRLTVL.

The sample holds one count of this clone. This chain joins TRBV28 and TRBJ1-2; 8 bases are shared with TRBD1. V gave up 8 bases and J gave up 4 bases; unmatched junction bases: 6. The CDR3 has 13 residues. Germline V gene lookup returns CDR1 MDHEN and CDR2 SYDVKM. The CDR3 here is CASGQGTFYGYTF. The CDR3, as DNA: TGTGCCAGCGGACAGGGTACTTTCTATGGCTACACCTTC.

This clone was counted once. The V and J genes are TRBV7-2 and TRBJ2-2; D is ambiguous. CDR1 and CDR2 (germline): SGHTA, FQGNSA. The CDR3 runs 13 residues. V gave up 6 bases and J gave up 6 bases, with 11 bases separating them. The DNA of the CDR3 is TGTGCCAGCAGTTATAAGAGAGCCGGGGAGCTGTTTTTT. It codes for CASSYKRAGELFF. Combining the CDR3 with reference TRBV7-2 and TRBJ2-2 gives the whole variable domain GAGVSQSPSNKVTEKGKDVELRCDPISGHTALYWYRQSLGQGLEFLIYFQGNSAPDKSGLPSDRFSAERTGGSVSTLTIQRTQQEDSAVYLCASSYKRAGELFFGEGSRLTVL.

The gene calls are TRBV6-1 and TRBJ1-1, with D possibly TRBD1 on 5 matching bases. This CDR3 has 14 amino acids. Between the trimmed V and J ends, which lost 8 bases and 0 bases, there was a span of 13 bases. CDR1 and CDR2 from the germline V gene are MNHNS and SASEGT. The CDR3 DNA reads TGTGCCAGCTCCAGCGGGACCTTGAACACTGAAGCTTTCTTT. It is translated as CASSSGTLNTEAFF.

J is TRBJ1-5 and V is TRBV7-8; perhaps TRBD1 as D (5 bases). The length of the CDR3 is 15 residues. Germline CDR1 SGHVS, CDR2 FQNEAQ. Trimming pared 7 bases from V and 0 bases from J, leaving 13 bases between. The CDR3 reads CASTPAGYSNQPQHF. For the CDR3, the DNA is TGTGCCAGCACCCCAGCAGGGTATAGCAATCAGCCCCAGCATTTT. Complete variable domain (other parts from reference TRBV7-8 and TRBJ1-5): GAGVSQSPRYKVAKRGQDVALRCDPISGHVSLFWYQQALGQGPEFLTYFQNEAQLDKSGLPSDRFFAERPEGSVSTLKIQRTQQEDSAVYLCASTPAGYSNQPQHFGDGTRLSIL.

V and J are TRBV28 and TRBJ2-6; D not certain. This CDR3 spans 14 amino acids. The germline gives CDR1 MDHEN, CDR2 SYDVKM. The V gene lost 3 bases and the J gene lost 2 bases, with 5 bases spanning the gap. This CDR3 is CASSLVAGANVLTF. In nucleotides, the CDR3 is TGTGCCAGCAGTTTGGTCGCTGGGGCCAACGTCCTGACTTTC.

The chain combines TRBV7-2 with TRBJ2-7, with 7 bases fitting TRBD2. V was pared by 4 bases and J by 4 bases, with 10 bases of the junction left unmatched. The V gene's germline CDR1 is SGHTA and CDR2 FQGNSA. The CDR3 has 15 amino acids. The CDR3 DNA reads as TGTGCCAGCAGCTCCCTATGGGGCGGGGGTTACGAGCAGTACTTC. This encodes CASSSLWGGGYEQYF.

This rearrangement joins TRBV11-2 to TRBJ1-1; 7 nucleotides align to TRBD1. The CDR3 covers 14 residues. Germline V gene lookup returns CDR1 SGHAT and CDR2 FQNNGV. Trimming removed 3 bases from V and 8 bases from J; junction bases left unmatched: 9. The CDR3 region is CASSLRNRGWEAFF. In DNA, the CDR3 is TGTGCCAGCAGCTTGCGAAACAGGGGTTGGGAAGCTTTCTTT.

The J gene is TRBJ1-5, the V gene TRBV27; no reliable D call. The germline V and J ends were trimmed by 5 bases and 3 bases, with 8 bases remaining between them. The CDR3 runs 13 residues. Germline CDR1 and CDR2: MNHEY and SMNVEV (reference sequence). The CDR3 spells CASSPDYNQPQHF. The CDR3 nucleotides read TGTGCCAGCAGTCCGGATTACAATCAGCCCCAGCATTTT.

The chain's CDR3 is CASSILAGGVNEQFF. In nucleotides, the CDR3 is TGTGCCAGCAGCATACTAGCGGGAGGTGTCAATGAGCAGTTCTTC. The chain joins TRBV7-9 to TRBJ2-1; 12 bases are shared with TRBD2. This CDR3 contains 15 residues. Looked up from germline, CDR1 is SEHNR and CDR2 is FQNEAQ (reference sequence). With 5 bases clipped from V and 6 bases from J, the junction kept 5 bases outside the gene matches.

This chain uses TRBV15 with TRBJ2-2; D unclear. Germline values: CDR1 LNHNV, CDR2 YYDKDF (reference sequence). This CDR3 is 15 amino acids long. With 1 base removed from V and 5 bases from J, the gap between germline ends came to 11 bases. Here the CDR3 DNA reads TGTGCCACCAGCAGAGGCGCTGGTAAGACCGGGGAGCTGTTTTTT. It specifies CATSRGAGKTGELFF.

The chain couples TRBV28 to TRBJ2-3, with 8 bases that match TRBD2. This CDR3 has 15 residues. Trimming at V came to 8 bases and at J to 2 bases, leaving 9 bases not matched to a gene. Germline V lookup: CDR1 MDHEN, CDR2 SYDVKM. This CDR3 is CASGRREVPTDTQYF. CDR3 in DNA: TGTGCCAGCGGTAGGCGGGAGGTACCCACAGATACGCAGTATTTT. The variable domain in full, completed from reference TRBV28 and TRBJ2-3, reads DVKVTQSSRYLVKRTGEKVFLECVQDMDHENMFWYRQDPGLGLRLIYFSYDVKMKEKGDIPEGYSVSREKKERFSLILESASTNQTSMYLCASGRREVPTDTQYFGPGTRLTVL.

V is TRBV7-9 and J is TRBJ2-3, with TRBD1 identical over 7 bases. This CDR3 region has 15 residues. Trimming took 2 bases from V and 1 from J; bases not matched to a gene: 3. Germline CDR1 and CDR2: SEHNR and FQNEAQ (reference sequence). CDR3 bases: TGTGCCAGCAGCTTACAGGGGACAGGCACAGATACGCAGTATTTT. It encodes CASSLQGTGTDTQYF.

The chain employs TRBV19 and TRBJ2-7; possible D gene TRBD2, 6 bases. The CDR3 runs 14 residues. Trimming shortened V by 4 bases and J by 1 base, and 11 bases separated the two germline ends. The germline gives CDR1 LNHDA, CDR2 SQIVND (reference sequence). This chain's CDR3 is CASSSSGPSYEQYF. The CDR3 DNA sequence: TGTGCCAGTAGTAGCAGCGGGCCTTCCTACGAGCAGTACTTC.

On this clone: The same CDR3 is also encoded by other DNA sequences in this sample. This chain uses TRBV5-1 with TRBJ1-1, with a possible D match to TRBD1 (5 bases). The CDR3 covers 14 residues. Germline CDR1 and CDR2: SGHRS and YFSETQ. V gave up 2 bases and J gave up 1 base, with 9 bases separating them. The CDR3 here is CASSFATGNTEAFF. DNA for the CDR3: TGCGCCAGCAGCTTCGCCACAGGGAACACTGAAGCTTTCTTT. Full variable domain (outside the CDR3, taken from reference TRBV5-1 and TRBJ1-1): KAGVTQTPRYLIKTRGQQVTLSCSPISGHRSVSWYQQTPGQGLQFLFEYFSETQRNKGNFPGRFSGRQFSNSRSEMNVSTLELGDSALYLCASSFATGNTEAFFGQGTRLTVV.

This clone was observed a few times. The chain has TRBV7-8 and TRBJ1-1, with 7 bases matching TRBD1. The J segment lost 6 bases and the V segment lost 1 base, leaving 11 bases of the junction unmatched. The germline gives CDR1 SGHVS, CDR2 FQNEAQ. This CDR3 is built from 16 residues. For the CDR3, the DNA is TGTGCCAGCAGCTTAGGGGCCAACAGGGGTTGGGCTGAAGCTTTCTTT. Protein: CASSLGANRGWAEAFF.